Sequencing of this T cell receptor (beta chain) was carried out in a study of T-cell reconstitution after alpha-beta-depleted transplantation in children. The library targeted TCRbeta and was prepared with unique molecular identifiers. A single record per CDR3 protein comes from TCRdb applying MiXCR to the PCR reads. The table includes some 590,000 distinct CDR3 sequences, 8% to 11% detected once. The V and J ends lost 0 bases and 2 bases, in that order; junction bases with no gene match: 6. CDR3 length equals 16 residues. Germline V gives CDR1 SGHRS, CDR2 YFSETQ. The sample consisted of PBMCs from the stem cell graft donor, taken from the stem cell graft. The V gene is TRBV5-1, the J gene TRBJ2-5; TRBD1 agrees at 8 bases. The origin of this receptor is a human donor who donated a stem cell graft to a child with acute myeloid leukemia. CDR3 DNA: TGCGCCAGCAGCTTGGCCGGGACAGGTAATCAAGAGACCCAGTACTTC. This gives the protein CASSLAGTGNQETQYF.